A single T cell receptor beta chain is shown here with its context. Investigators profiled TCR beta VDJ and CDR3 from genomic DNA template. From the reads, TCRdb called clonotypes with MiXCR, one entry per CDR3 protein. Of about 120,000 distinct CDR3 sequences detected, 45% to 60% appear once; the ten largest clones hold 25% to 30%. The data stem from a study of CD8+CD57+ T cells in acquired aplastic anemia. The wider study: Sorted CD4+ and CD8+ cells yielded about 3 ug of DNA on average.

Sequencing involved patients with CD8+CD57+ cell expansion previously shown by flow cytometry. Germline CDR1 reads ENHRY; CDR2 reads SYGVKD. Deletions cut 2 bases from V and 0 bases from J, with 5 bases between. CDR3 length: 14 residues. The origin of this receptor is a human donor with aplastic anemia. Sequenced material: sorted CD4+, CD8+, or CD8+CD57+ T cells (not recorded which) from PBMCs. This sequence joins TRBV10-3 and TRBJ1-5; D is undetermined. CDR3 region: CAISEAYSNQPQHF. DNA for the CDR3: TGTGCCATCAGTGAGGCCTATAGCAATCAGCCCCAGCATTTT.